This T cell receptor beta chain was captured by sequencing in a study of blood T cell repertoires in COVID-19. Study overall: COVID-19 samples collected from the United States, Italy and Spain covered acute and convalescent phases. Sources were T cells, B-cell-depleted T cells, or PBMCs; the material itself was cDNA or gDNA.

Only in-frame clones appear in the TCRdb table, and some are missing; sequencing was by immunoSEQ multiplex PCR. The sample holds some 150,000 clones, 87% seen once. This CDR3 has 13 amino acids. In germline, CDR1 is MNHEY, CDR2 SMNVEV (reference sequence). V was pared by 3 bases and J by 5 bases, with 2 bases of the junction left unmatched. Specimen: peripheral blood. This TCR was recovered from a woman aged 60-70 years who had recovered from COVID-19. The V gene is TRBV27, the J gene TRBJ1-2, with TRBD1 matching 8 bases. CDR3 protein: CASSFYRGYGYTF. The CDR3 coding sequence is TGTGCCAGCAGTTTTTACAGGGGGTATGGCTACACCTTC.